Listed below are T cell receptor beta chains from one sample, sequenced in a study of T cells in Graves' hyperthyroidism and ophthalmopathy. One entry per CDR3 protein results from TCRdb running MiXCR on the multiplex PCR reads. The sample yields hundreds of thousands of distinct CDR3 sequences, around 15% seen once. The specimen sequenced was blood. Every receptor here comes from a middle-aged woman with Graves' ophthalmopathy. Both conserved end residues are part of each CDR3.

length	V	J	CDR3
15	TRBV7-3	TRBJ2-6	CASSNDVSGANVLTF
15	TRBV6-1	TRBJ2-7	CASSRGRGASYEQYF
15	TRBV11-2	TRBJ2-7	CASSLAPGLNYEQYF
14	TRBV5-1	TRBJ1-2	CASSLDTGTGGYTF
15	TRBV28	TRBJ1-1	CASSSPAQGNTEAFF
14	TRBV12-3/TRBV12-4	TRBJ2-5	CASVGTADKETQYF
15	TRBV6-1	TRBJ2-1	CASSEGQRGSNEQFF
13	TRBV9	TRBJ2-3	CASSPRTGDTQYF
20	TRBV28	TRBJ2-3	CASSFPPVLDERDHTDTQYF
15	TRBV7-2	TRBJ2-1	CASKPTGPSYNEQFF
14	TRBV7-2	TRBJ1-6	CASTPDRDNSPLHF
15	TRBV11-2	TRBJ2-3	CASSPRYGSTDTQYF
16	TRBV2	TRBJ2-3	CASSSRSSGGTDTQYF
16	TRBV5-6	TRBJ1-2	CASSLGHWRVPYGYTF
15	TRBV12-3/TRBV12-4	TRBJ2-5	CASSPEGRGRETQYF
15	TRBV5-1	TRBJ2-3	CASSFWEASTDTQYF
13	TRBV12-3/TRBV12-4	TRBJ2-7	CASRPGTLYEQYF
14	TRBV28	TRBJ2-2	CASSNGGATGELFF
15	TRBV2	TRBJ2-5	CASSEQMGPQETQYF
14	TRBV6-1	TRBJ2-1	CASSEPLLNNEQFF
15	TRBV20-1	TRBJ2-5	CSARRLALDQETQYF
17	TRBV7-8	TRBJ2-4	CASSLSGRAGAKNIQYF
17	TRBV11-2	TRBJ2-3	CASSLFSRRAVEDTQYF
13	TRBV12-3/TRBV12-4	TRBJ1-3	CASSATGPNTIYF
13	TRBV12-3/TRBV12-4	TRBJ2-1	CASLRGGDNEQFF
12	TRBV18	TRBJ2-5	CASSPRQETQYF
17	TRBV7-2	TRBJ2-6	CASSTQTVLSGANVLTF
14	TRBV5-1	TRBJ2-7	CASTTGQGSDEQYF
18	TRBV11-2	TRBJ2-2	CASSLMASGRPNTGELFF
14	TRBV5-1	TRBJ2-3	CASSPGLAGVTQYF
14	TRBV16	TRBJ1-1	CASSQSQEGTEAFF
17	TRBV5-5	TRBJ2-1	CASSFAGGFPLRDEQFF
13	TRBV7-9	TRBJ2-1	CATGPRRNNEQFF
16	TRBV4-2	TRBJ2-6	CASCRDSTSGANVLTF
14	TRBV2	TRBJ2-7	CASSGLAGTWEQYF
15	TRBV28	TRBJ2-4	CASSFPGTGANIQYF
15	TRBV12-3/TRBV12-4	TRBJ2-7	CASAVGALSSYEQYF
13	TRBV6-1	TRBJ1-5	CASTRYSNQPQHF
14	TRBV19	TRBJ1-5	CASMLTLSNQPQHF